This paragraph reports one TCR beta chain. Its antigen has not been determined. No qualities accompany the bases; no much larger clone lies one base away. The data belong to a study of OX40 agonist ivuxolimab in advanced cancers. About the investigation overall: Ivuxolimab was a fully human IgG2 agonistic monoclonal antibody targeting the costimulatory receptor OX40 (CD134). Intravenous ivuxolimab was administered to patients every 2 weeks at six dose levels: 0.01, 0.1, 0.3, 1.5, 3 and 10 mg/kg. Of the approximately 50 dose-escalation patients, hepatocellular carcinoma was present in about 20, melanoma in some 15, renal cell carcinoma in 9 and head and neck cancer in 9. In the dose-escalation cohort, 82.7% of patients were male, and the mean age was approximately 55 years, with a range of about 23 to 90. Prior anti-PD-1, anti-PD-L1 or anti-CTLA-4 therapy was permitted, and checkpoint inhibitors had been received by 30% to 40% of dose-escalation patients. Partial responses were achieved by three dose-escalation patients, of whom one had hepatocellular carcinoma and two had cutaneous melanoma. The purpose of peripheral TCRbeta sequencing was to test whether ivuxolimab changed TCR sequence diversity and led to clonal T-cell expansion. The paper describes the monotherapy dose-escalation part (N of about 52 patients) of the phase I trial of ivuxolimab. Findings and caveats that apply to the study as a whole: Partial responders in the 0.1-3.0 mg/kg groups had among the lowest normalized peripheral clonal expansion, especially among CD8+ T cells. After ivuxolimab, more expanded clones were found on average in CD8+ T cells than in CD4+ T cells. The antigen specificity of the clonally expanded peripheral T cells was not determined. Clonal expansion of both CD4+ and CD8+ blood T cells was observed from baseline to week 6 at doses 0.1 to 3.0 mg/kg. Low levels of normalized T-cell clonal expansion were also shown by some nonresponding patients.

The trial excluded patients who had a history of autoimmune disease or were on systemic immunosuppression. In every dose cohort, peripheral blood was drawn for TCR sequencing at baseline, cycle 4 day 1, and cycle 7 day 1. Samples came from an open-label, multicenter, first-in-human phase I dose-escalation trial of ivuxolimab. Adults with locally advanced or metastatic melanoma, renal cell carcinoma, hepatocellular carcinoma or head and neck squamous cell carcinoma were enrolled in the trial. CD4+ and CD8+ T cells were sorted separately from peripheral blood before TCR sequencing. For sequencing of the TCRbeta CDR3 region, genomic DNA was extracted from the sorted cells. The immunoSEQ Assay was used for sequencing of TCRbeta CDR3 regions. In TCRdb, the immuneACCESS table is reduced to in-frame sequences with V and J assigned. These tables do not hold every clone; where another copy was compared, an unresolved V gene accounts for under half, and the others remain unexplained. Across this sample there are about 28,000 clones, with roughly 79% seen only once. The ten largest clones take up roughly 11% of the sample.

The clonotype comes from an adult with an advanced solid tumor such as melanoma, head and neck, liver or kidney cancer. The starting material was CD4+ or CD8+ T cells sorted from blood, obtained in a trial of the OX40 agonist ivuxolimab.

The CDR3 protein: CAWRLETYEQYF. The DNA reads TGTGCCTGGCGGCTCGAGACCTACGAGCAGTACTTC. The rearrangement combines TRBV30 with TRBJ2-7, with no reliable assignment of the D segment. Taken from the germline V gene (reference sequence), the CDR1 and CDR2 loops are GTSNPN and SVGIG. A distance of 10 bases separates the germline ends of V and J, which lose 5 bases and 2 bases respectively. Reading from cysteine to phenylalanine, the CDR3 counts 12 amino acids. CDR3 DNA only is kept here, 36 bases in frame from base 1.